The 8 T cell receptor beta chains listed next were all sequenced from one sample in a study of cytomegalovirus exposure and HLA in healthy donors. PCR primers comprised 60 Vbeta and 13 Jbeta primers. Repertoires were generated with immunoSEQ multiplex PCR, while TCRdb's copy carries only in-frame clones and drops some. The sample lists over 80,000 clones; roughly 80% were seen once. Sequencing was done on a sample of PBMCs. Receptors originate from a man in his forties in good health and CMV-seronegative.

The chain joins TRBV5-1 to TRBJ2-7; possibly TRBD1 for D (7 bases). Germline V gene lookup returns CDR1 SGHRS and CDR2 YFSETQ. Trimming took 5 bases from V and 5 from J, leaving 23 bases between them. The CDR3 contains 16 residues. CDR3 residues: CASSSGGAGGKNEQYF. The CDR3 DNA sequence: TGCGCCAGCAGTTCGGGCGGGGCAGGGGGTAAGAACGAGCAGTACTTC.

This rearrangement joins TRBV7-3 to TRBJ2-7; the match to TRBD1 covers 11 bases. Trimming cost V 5 bases and J 4 bases; bases outside gene matches: 10. The CDR3 totals 16 residues. The germline V gene has CDR1 SGHTA and CDR2 FQGTGA. CDR3 amino acids: CASSRAPGQGAYEQYF. The CDR3 coding sequence is TGTGCCAGCAGCCGCGCCCCCGGACAGGGGGCTTACGAGCAGTACTTC.

CDR3 in DNA: TGTGCCAGTAGTATTTATACTAGCGGCACCGGGGAGCTGTTTTTT. Its translation is CASSIYTSGTGELFF. V usage is TRBV19 and J usage is TRBJ2-2; the match to TRBD2 covers 8 bases. Germline V lookup: CDR1 LNHDA, CDR2 SQIVND (reference sequence). The ends lost 3 bases at V and 4 bases at J; junction bases unmatched: 4. There are 15 residues in the CDR3.

This clone came up a few times. The chain is built from TRBV4-1 and TRBJ2-3, with D possibly TRBD1 on 5 matching bases. Trimming stripped 1 base from V and 7 bases from J, with 12 bases between. The CDR3 is 14 amino acids. The germline CDR1 and CDR2 sequences are MGHRA and YSYEKL. CDR3 DNA sequence: TGCGCCAGCAGCCAAGTAGGGCCAGGGAATACGCAGTATTTT. Its translation is CASSQVGPGNTQYF.

This clone has just one count. V usage is TRBV14 and J usage is TRBJ1-1, with TRBD1 as a possible D gene (5 bases). There are 16 residues in the CDR3. Germline V gene data show CDR1 as SGHDN and CDR2 as FVKESK. Trimming pared 4 bases from V and 2 bases from J, leaving 17 bases between. CDR3 sequence reads: CASSRGSGWANTEAFF. CDR3 DNA: TGTGCCAGCAGCCGGGGGAGCGGGTGGGCAAACACTGAAGCTTTCTTT.

This clone was found once. This chain links TRBV6-6 with TRBJ1-4, with a tentative D call TRBD1 (6 bases). Germline V gene lookup returns CDR1 MNHNY and CDR2 SVGAGI (reference sequence). V lost 3 bases and J 7 bases, leaving 15 bases between the germline ends. The length of the CDR3 is 15 residues. The CDR3 DNA reads as TGTGCCAGCAGTTATGTGGGGGCCTCCGGTGAAAAACTGTTTTTT. Translated: CASSYVGASGEKLFF.

The chain is built from TRBV9 and TRBJ2-2; no definite D call. Trimming cost V 0 bases and J 2 bases, with 11 bases left between them. The CDR3 covers 16 residues. Germline loops: CDR1 SGDLS, CDR2 YYNGEE. The CDR3 loop is CASSVDGQTNTGELFF. CDR3 coding DNA: TGTGCCAGCAGCGTAGATGGGCAGACCAACACCGGGGAGCTGTTTTTT. The whole variable domain, remainder taken from reference TRBV9 and TRBJ2-2, is DSGVTQTPKHLITATGQRVTLRCSPRSGDLSVYWYQQSLDQGLQFLIQYYNGEERAKGNILERFSAQQFPDLHSELNLSSLELGDSALYFCASSVDGQTNTGELFFGEGSRLTVL.

V usage is TRBV2 and J usage is TRBJ2-7, with a possible D match to TRBD1 (6 bases). Germline CDR1 SNHLY, CDR2 FYNNEI. Trimming cost V 6 bases and J 1 base, with 7 bases left between them. The length of the CDR3 is 12 residues. The CDR3 sequence: CASSRGSYEQYF. The CDR3 DNA reads TGTGCCAGCAGCAGGGGTTCCTACGAGCAGTACTTC.